A selection of T cell receptor beta chains follows, all from one sample in a study of OX40 agonist ivuxolimab in advanced cancers. Sequenced by immunoSEQ multiplex PCR; TCRdb stores in-frame clones only, minus some. Of 65,000 to 75,000 clones in the sample, roughly 90% were seen once. Sequencing was performed on CD4+ or CD8+ T cells sorted from blood, taken in a trial of the OX40 agonist ivuxolimab. The receptors here all came from an adult with an advanced solid tumor such as melanoma, head and neck, liver or kidney cancer. The CDR3 runs from the conserved cysteine through the conserved F or W. The order of the fields is clone size, J gene, V gene, D gene, CDR3 protein, CDR3 DNA. A D gene is named only where the DNA matches it firmly. For some rows the clone size is stated as once, few or many, or as a class when expanded; others skip it.

NA TRBJ2-1 TRBV19 NA CASSMGDRNNEQFF TGTGCCAGTAGTATGGGGGACCGAAACAATGAGCAGTTCTTC
once TRBJ1-6 TRBV6-5 NA CASSYSGAHNSPLHF TGTGCCAGCAGTTACTCGGGAGCCCATAATTCACCCCTCCACTTT
NA TRBJ1-1 TRBV28 NA CASSLEYGRALAEAFF TGTGCCAGCAGTTTAGAATATGGGAGGGCACTAGCTGAAGCTTTCTTT
NA TRBJ2-1 TRBV4-2 TRBD2 CASSRGLAISSYNEQFF TGTGCCAGCAGCCGGGGACTAGCGATCAGCTCCTACAATGAGCAGTTCTTC
NA TRBJ2-3 TRBV5-4 NA CASHGSTDTQYF TGTGCCAGCCATGGCAGCACAGATACGCAGTATTTT
NA TRBJ2-1 TRBV4-2 NA CASSQDFGGGGEQFF TGTGCCAGCAGCCAAGATTTCGGGGGCGGGGGTGAGCAGTTCTTC
NA TRBJ2-1 TRBV4-2 NA CASSQDTVGEQFF TGTGCCAGCAGCCAAGATACAGTCGGTGAGCAGTTCTTC
NA TRBJ1-2 TRBV7-9 NA CASSSEQGGNHFGYTF TGTGCCAGCAGTTCGGAACAGGGCGGAAACCATTTTGGCTACACCTTC
NA TRBJ2-7 TRBV29-1 TRBD1 CSARRQGREQYF TGCAGCGCAAGACGACAGGGGCGGGAGCAGTACTTC
NA TRBJ2-1 TRBV5-1 TRBD2 CASTTTGTSGSYNEQFF TGCGCCAGCACTACTACCGGGACTAGCGGCTCCTACAATGAGCAGTTCTTC
few TRBJ2-7 TRBV19 NA CASSGSGWYEQYF TGTGCCAGTAGTGGGTCGGGTTGGTACGAGCAGTACTTC
NA TRBJ1-2 TRBV6-1 NA CASRRDGYTF TGTGCCAGCAGGAGGGATGGCTACACCTTC
NA TRBJ2-3 TRBV4-2 TRBD2 CASSQTWGSGSTDTQYF TGTGCCAGCAGCCAAACTTGGGGTAGCGGGAGCACAGATACGCAGTATTTT
NA TRBJ2-1 TRBV4-1 TRBD1 CASSQPGTGGESGQFF TGCGCCAGCAGCCAACCAGGGACAGGGGGGGAGAGTGGGCAGTTCTTC
NA TRBJ1-1 TRBV7-9 TRBD1 CASSPGQLNTEAFF TGTGCCAGCAGCCCGGGACAGCTGAACACTGAAGCTTTCTTT
few TRBJ1-1 TRBV29-1 TRBD1 CSVEGQGGEAFF TGCAGCGTTGAGGGACAGGGGGGTGAAGCTTTCTTT
NA TRBJ2-6 TRBV5-4 NA CASSLGMSGANVLTF TGTGCCAGCAGCTTGGGGATGTCTGGGGCCAACGTCCTGACTTTC
NA TRBJ2-7 TRBV29-1 NA CSVGEARYEQYF TGCAGCGTTGGGGAGGCTCGGTACGAGCAGTACTTC
once TRBJ2-1 TRBV27 NA CASSLRERGVGEQFF TGTGCCAGCAGTTTGCGGGAGAGGGGGGTGGGTGAGCAGTTCTTC
NA TRBJ2-7 TRBV7-9 NA CASSPIGLLGEQYF TGTGCCAGCAGCCCAATCGGACTCCTAGGGGAGCAGTACTTC
NA TRBJ2-6 TRBV7-6 NA CASSRGGGTAGANVLTF TGTGCCAGCAGCCGGGGTGGAGGGACGGCCGGGGCCAACGTCCTGACTTTC
NA TRBJ1-2 TRBV5-4 TRBD1 CASSLRGTGGLPLYGYTF TGTGCCAGCAGCTTGAGGGGGACAGGGGGTTTGCCGCTGTATGGCTACACCTTC
NA TRBJ2-1 TRBV4-3 TRBD1 CASSVRTGGAYEQFF TGCGCCAGCAGCGTCCGGACAGGGGGCGCGTATGAGCAGTTCTTC